This record covers a single T cell receptor (beta chain). The repertoire was sequenced with immunoSEQ multiplex PCR; TCRdb's copy has only in-frame clones and lacks some. The sample records about 260,000 clones, roughly 83% being singletons. This entry belongs to a study of blood T cell repertoires in COVID-19. The source is a man aged 55 to 70 who had recovered from COVID-19. The material sequenced was peripheral blood.

CDR3 in amino acids: CASSLGTSGTDTQYF. In DNA, the CDR3 is TGTGCCAGCAGCTTGGGGACTAGCGGCACAGATACGCAGTATTTT. The gene calls are TRBV5-4 and TRBJ2-3, with 9 bases aligning to TRBD2. Germline lookup yields CDR1 SGHNT and CDR2 YYREEE (reference sequence). The J segment lost 1 base and the V segment lost 0 bases, leaving 0 bases of the junction unmatched. CDR3 size: 15 residues.